The 11 T cell receptor beta chains given below trace back to one sample, sequenced in a study of regulatory T cells in long-lasting Graves disease. Time point specified: persistent/refractory GD, antithyroid drugs over 5 years with positive TRAb. The TCR library was made from RNA extracted from PBMCs. Researchers made TCR beta libraries by using iRepertoire HTBI primers and running Arm-PCR on CDR3 regions. Each CDR3 protein is one row after TCRdb ran MiXCR on the multiplex PCR reads. Of some 370,000 distinct CDR3 sequences listed, 20% are singletons. Here the sequenced sample was peripheral blood mononuclear cells (PBMCs), taken when the disease was refractory, from a patient treated with antithyroid drugs. Receptors originate from a female donor with Graves disease.

As regards this clonotype: With a much larger clone just one base away, this may be a read error. The chain uses TRBV18 and TRBJ1-2; perhaps TRBD1 as D (5 bases). The length of the CDR3 is 15 residues. Germline V gene sequence: CDR1 KGHSH, CDR2 LQKENI. CDR3 nucleotides: TGTGCCAGCTCACCAGCACAGGCTACCGACTATGGCTACGCCTTC. As protein: CASSPAQATDYGYAF. The entire variable domain, with the rest obtained from reference TRBV18 and TRBJ1-2, is as follows: NAGVMQNPRHLVRRRGQEARLRCSPMKGHSHVYWYRQLPEEGLKFMVYLQKENIIDESGMPKERFSAEFPKEGPSILRIQQVVRGDSAAYFCASSPAQATDYGYAFGSGTRLTVV.

The rearrangement uses TRBV7-2 and TRBJ1-3; D may be TRBD1 (5 bases). The CDR3 is 16 residues long. V was pared by 0 bases and J by 0 bases, with 9 bases between. Germline V gene sequence: CDR1 SGHTA, CDR2 FQGNSA. The CDR3 sequence: CASSLASGGSGNTIYF. CDR3 DNA sequence: TGTGCCAGCAGCTTAGCGTCCGGGGGCTCTGGAAACACCATATATTTT.

The V and J genes are TRBV15 and TRBJ1-1; tentative D call: TRBD1 (6 bases). From germline, CDR1 is LNHNV and CDR2 YYDKDF (reference sequence). V was clipped by 5 bases and J by 7 bases, with 14 bases between them. The CDR3 loop spans 13 amino acids. This CDR3 reads CATSLGLDSEAFF. DNA of the CDR3: TGTGCCACCAGCCTCGGTCTGGACAGTGAAGCTTTCTTT.

This chain joins TRBV19 and TRBJ2-7, with TRBD2 matching over 15 bases. Trimming took 9 bases from V and 5 from J; bases not matched to a gene: 8. The CDR3 is 15 amino acids. Per the germline V gene, CDR1 is LNHDA and CDR2 is SQIVND (reference sequence). This chain's CDR3 is CASRTSGRVVNEQYF. CDR3 sequence (DNA): TGTGCCAGCCGGACTAGCGGGAGGGTTGTCAACGAGCAGTACTTC.

V is TRBV24-1 and J is TRBJ2-7; D is perhaps TRBD2 (5 bases). CDR3 length: 12 residues. CDR1 is KGHDR and CDR2 is SFDVKD in the germline V gene. The V gene lost 7 bases and the J gene lost 6 bases, with 12 bases spanning the gap. The CDR3 DNA is TGTGCCACCAGGGACTCCCTGGGCGAGCAGTACTTC. It is translated as CATRDSLGEQYF.

This clonotype was observed a few times. In DNA, the CDR3 is TGCGCCAGCAGCTTTCGGGGGAAGGACTATGGCTACACCTTC. Protein: CASSFRGKDYGYTF. The chain couples TRBV5-1 to TRBJ1-2; a weak D match, TRBD1 (5 bases). Germline assignment: CDR1 SGHRS and CDR2 YFSETQ. CDR3 length: 14 amino acids. Between the trimmed V and J ends, which lost 2 bases and 3 bases, there was a span of 11 bases.

The V gene is TRBV5-5, the J gene TRBJ1-1, with 9 bases aligning to TRBD1. The CDR3 extends over 15 amino acids. Per the germline V gene, CDR1 is SGHKS and CDR2 is YYEKEE (reference sequence). The V segment lost 4 bases and the J segment 4 bases; nucleotides outside the gene matches: 8. The CDR3 reads CASSLGQGVGTEAFF. The CDR3 coding sequence is TGTGCCAGCAGCCTGGGACAGGGTGTGGGCACTGAAGCTTTCTTT.

Concerning this clonotype itself: A much larger clone lies a single base off, so this may be a read error. The DNA of the CDR3 is TGTGTCTGGAGTGTCAGGTTTAATGAAAAACTGTTTTTT. Translating it yields CVWSVRFNEKLFF. The rearrangement uses TRBV30 and TRBJ1-4; D is unresolved. Germline loops: CDR1 GTSNPN, CDR2 SVGIG (reference sequence). There are 13 residues in the CDR3.

This chain joins TRBV30 and TRBJ1-5, with TRBD1 matching over 10 bases. With 3 bases clipped from V and 9 bases from J, the junction kept 8 bases outside the gene matches. Germline loops: CDR1 GTSNPN, CDR2 SVGIG (reference sequence). This CDR3 is 14 amino acids long. CDR3 amino acids: CAWRGTGEGRPQHF. In DNA, the CDR3 is TGTGCCTGGAGGGGGACAGGGGAGGGTCGGCCCCAGCATTTT.

In this sample, this clonotype turned up many times. The chain joins TRBV24-1 to TRBJ2-7, with a weak D call TRBD2 (6 bases). V lost 4 bases, J lost 5 bases, and 11 bases lay in between. The CDR3 extends over 13 amino acids. CDR1 and CDR2 (germline): KGHDR, SFDVKD. CDR3 in amino acids: CATSDTTSNEQYF. The CDR3 nucleotides read TGTGCCACCAGTGACACAACTAGCAACGAGCAGTACTTC.

This clonotype appeared many times. J is TRBJ2-7 and V is TRBV27, with D unclear. Looked up from germline, CDR1 is MNHEY and CDR2 is SMNVEV (reference sequence). The CDR3 has 15 amino acids. Trimming shortened V by 5 bases and J by 3 bases, and 17 bases separated the two germline ends. Here the CDR3 reads CASSNYPGPYYEQYF. CDR3 nucleotides: TGTGCCAGCAGTAACTACCCTGGACCCTACTACGAGCAGTACTTC.